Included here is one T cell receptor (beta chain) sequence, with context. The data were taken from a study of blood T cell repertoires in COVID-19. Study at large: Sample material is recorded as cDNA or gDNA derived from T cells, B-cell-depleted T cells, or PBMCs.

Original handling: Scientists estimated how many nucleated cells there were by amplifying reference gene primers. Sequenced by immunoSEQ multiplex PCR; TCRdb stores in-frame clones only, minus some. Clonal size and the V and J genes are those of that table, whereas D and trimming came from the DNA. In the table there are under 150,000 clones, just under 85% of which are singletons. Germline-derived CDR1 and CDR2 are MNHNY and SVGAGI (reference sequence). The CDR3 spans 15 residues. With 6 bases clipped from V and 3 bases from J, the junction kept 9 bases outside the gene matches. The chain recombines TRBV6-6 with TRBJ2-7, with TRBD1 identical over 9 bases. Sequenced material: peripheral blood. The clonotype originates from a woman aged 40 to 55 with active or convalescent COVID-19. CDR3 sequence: CASRVGQGTFYEQYF. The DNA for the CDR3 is TGTGCCAGCAGAGTCGGACAGGGGACTTTCTACGAGCAGTACTTC.